Detailed here is one T cell receptor beta chain. Some clones are missing from TCRdb's copy, which holds only in-frame ones; the method was immunoSEQ multiplex PCR. The sample contains 100,000 to 150,000 clones, around 76% of which appear only once. The CDR3 contains 14 residues. V lost 3 bases and J lost 2, with 11 bases in between. The germline V gene encodes CDR1 MNHEY and CDR2 SVGEGT. The sample belongs to a study of blood T cell repertoires in COVID-19. In the study overall: COVID-19 samples collected from the United States, Italy and Spain covered acute and convalescent phases. PBMCs, B-cell-depleted T cells, or T cells were the source of the cDNA or gDNA that made up the material.

The receptor was isolated from a man older than 75 with COVID-19, enrolled during active disease. The V call is TRBV6-2 or TRBV6-3, the J call TRBJ2-7; D unresolved. Sequenced material: peripheral blood. The CDR3 is CASSYSPATYEQYF. The CDR3 bases are TGTGCCAGCAGTTATAGCCCCGCCACCTACGAGCAGTACTTC.